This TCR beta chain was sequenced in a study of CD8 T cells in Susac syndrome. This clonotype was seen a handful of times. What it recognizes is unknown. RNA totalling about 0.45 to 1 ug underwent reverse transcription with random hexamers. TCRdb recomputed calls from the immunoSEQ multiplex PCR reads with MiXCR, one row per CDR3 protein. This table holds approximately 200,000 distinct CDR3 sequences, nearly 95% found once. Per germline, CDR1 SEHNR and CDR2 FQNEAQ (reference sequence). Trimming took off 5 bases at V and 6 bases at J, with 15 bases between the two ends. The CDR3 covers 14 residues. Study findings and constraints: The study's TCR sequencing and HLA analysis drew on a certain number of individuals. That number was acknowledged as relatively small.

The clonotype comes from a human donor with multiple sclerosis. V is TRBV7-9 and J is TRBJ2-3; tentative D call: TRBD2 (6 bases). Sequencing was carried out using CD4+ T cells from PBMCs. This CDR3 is CASSPPGSTDTQYF. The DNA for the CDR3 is TGTGCCAGCAGCCCTCCCGGGAGTACGGATACGCAGTATTTT.